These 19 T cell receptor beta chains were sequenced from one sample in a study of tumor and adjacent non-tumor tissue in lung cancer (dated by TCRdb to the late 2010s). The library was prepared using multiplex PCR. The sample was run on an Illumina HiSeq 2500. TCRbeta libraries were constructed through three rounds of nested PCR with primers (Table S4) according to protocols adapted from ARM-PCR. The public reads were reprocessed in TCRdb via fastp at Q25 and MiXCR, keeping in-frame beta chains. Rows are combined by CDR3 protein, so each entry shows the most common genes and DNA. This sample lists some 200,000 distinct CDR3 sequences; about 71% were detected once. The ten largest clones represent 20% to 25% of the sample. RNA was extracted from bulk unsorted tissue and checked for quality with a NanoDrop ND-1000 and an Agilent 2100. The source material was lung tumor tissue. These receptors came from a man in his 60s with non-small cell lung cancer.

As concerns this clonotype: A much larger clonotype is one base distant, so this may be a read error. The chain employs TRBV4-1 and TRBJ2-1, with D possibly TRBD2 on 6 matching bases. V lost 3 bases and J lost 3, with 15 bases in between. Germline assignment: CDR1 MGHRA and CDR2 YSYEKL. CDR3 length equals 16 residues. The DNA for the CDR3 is TGCGCCAGCAGCCATGAAGGAGCGGGTCGCTACAATGAGCAGTTCTTC. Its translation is CASSHEGAGRYNEQFF.

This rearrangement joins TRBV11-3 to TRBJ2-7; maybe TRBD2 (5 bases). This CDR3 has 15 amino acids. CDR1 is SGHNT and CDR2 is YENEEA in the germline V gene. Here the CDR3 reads CLSSPGPGKKNEQYF. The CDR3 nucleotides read TGTCTCAGCAGCCCCGGGCCGGGGAAAAAGAACGAGCAGTACTTC.

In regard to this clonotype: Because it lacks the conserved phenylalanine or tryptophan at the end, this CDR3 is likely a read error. The CDR3: CSALRGGASEAFS. As DNA, the CDR3 is TGCAGTGCCCTCCGGGGAGGCGCCTCCGAAGCTTTCTCT. The chain uses TRBV20-1 and TRBJ1-1; no reliable D call. Germline CDR1 DFQATT, CDR2 SNEGSKA (reference sequence). V was pared by 6 bases and J by 8 bases, with 19 bases between. The CDR3 has 13 residues.

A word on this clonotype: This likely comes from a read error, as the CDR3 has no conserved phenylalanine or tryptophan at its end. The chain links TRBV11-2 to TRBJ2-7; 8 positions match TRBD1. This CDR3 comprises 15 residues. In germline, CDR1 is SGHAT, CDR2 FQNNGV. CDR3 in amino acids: CATSLETGVTYEQYL. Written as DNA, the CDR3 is TGTGCCACCAGCTTAGAGACAGGGGTGACTTATGAGCAGTACTTG.

The CDR3 region has the DNA TGTGCCAGCAGCTTATCGACAGGGGGTGGTTTCGATAATTCACCCCTCCACTTT. Translating it yields CASSLSTGGGFDNSPLHF. The rearrangement uses TRBV7-8 and TRBJ1-6; 9 bases agree with TRBD1. The CDR3 extends over 18 amino acids. After removal of 2 bases from V and 5 bases from J, the junction contained 10 bases not matched to a gene. Germline V lookup: CDR1 SGHVS, CDR2 FQNEAQ.

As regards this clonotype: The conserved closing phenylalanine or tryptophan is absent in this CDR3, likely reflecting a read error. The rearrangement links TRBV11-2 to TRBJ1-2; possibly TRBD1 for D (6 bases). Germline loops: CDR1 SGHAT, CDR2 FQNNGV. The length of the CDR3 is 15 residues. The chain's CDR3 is CISSSLGGGAFGYTL. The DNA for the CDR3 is TGTATCAGCAGCTCCCTTGGGGGCGGAGCCTTCGGCTACACCTTG.

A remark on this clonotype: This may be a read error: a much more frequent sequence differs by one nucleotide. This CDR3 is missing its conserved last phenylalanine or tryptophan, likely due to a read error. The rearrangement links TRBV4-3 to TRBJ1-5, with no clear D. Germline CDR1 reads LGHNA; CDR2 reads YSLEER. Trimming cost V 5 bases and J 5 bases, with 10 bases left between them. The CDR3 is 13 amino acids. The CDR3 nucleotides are TGCGCCAGCAGCGACACTCGGGATCAGCCCCAGCATCTT. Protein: CASSDTRDQPQHL.

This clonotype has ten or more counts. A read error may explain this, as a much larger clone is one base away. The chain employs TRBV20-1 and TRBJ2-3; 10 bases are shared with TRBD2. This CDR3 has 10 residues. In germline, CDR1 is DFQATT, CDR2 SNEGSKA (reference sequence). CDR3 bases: TGCAATGCTCGAGCGGGAGGGCCGGGTTTT. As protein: CNARAGGPGF.

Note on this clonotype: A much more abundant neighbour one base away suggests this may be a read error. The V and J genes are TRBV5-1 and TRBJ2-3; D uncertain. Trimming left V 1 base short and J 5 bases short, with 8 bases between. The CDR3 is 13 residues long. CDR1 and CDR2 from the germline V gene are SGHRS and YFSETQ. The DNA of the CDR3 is TGCGCCAGCAGCTTGCGTTACAGAGATACGCAGTATTTT. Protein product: CASSLRYRDTQYF.

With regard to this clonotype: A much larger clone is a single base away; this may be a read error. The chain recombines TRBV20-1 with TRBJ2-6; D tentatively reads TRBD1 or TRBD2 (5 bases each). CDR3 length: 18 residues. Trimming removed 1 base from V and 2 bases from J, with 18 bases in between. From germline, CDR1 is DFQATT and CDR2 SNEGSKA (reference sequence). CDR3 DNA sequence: TGCAGTGCTAGAGTAGTGTGGGGGAGCACAGCTGGGGCCAACGTCCTGACTTTC. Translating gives CSARVVWGSTAGANVLTF.

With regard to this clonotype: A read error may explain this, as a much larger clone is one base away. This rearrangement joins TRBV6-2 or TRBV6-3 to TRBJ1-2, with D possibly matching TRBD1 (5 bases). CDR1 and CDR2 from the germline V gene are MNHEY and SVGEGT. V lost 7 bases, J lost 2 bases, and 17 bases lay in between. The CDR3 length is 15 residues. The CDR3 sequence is CASNRLIGGNYGYTF. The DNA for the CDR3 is TGTGCCAGCAATCGACTTATCGGGGGAAACTATGGCTACACCTTC.

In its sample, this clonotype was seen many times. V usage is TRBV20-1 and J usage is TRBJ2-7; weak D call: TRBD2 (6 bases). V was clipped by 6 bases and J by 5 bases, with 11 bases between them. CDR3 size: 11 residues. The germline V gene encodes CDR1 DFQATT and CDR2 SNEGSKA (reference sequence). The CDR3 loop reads CSAAGRDEQYF. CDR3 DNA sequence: TGCAGTGCCGCGGGGCGGGACGAGCAGTACTTC.

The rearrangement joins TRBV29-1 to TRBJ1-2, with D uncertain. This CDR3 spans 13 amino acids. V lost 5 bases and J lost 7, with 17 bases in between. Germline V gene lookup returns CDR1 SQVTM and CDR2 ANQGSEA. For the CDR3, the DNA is TGCAGCGTTAAAGCGATACGACTAGGTGGCTACACCTTC. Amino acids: CSVKAIRLGGYTF. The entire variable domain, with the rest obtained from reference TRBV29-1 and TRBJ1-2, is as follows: SAVISQKPSRDICQRGTSLTIQCQVDSQVTMMFWYRQQPGQSLTLIATANQGSEATYESGFVIDKFPISRPNLTFSTLTVSNMSPEDSSIYLCSVKAIRLGGYTFGSGTRLTVV.

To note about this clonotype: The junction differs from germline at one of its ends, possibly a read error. The CDR3 protein is CTSSREATRSTDTQYF. The CDR3 region has the DNA TGCACCAGCAGCAGGGAGGCCACCCGATCCACAGATACGCAGTATTTT. V is TRBV5-1 and J is TRBJ2-3, with a possible D match to TRBD2 (6 bases). The CDR3 totals 16 residues. Germline CDR1 and CDR2: SGHRS and YFSETQ.

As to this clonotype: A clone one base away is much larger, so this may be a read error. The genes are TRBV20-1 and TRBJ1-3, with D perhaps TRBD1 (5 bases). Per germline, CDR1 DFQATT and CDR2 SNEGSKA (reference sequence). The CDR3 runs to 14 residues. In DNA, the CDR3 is TGCAGTACTAGGTACAGGTCCTCTGGAAACACCATATATTTT. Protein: CSTRYRSSGNTIYF.

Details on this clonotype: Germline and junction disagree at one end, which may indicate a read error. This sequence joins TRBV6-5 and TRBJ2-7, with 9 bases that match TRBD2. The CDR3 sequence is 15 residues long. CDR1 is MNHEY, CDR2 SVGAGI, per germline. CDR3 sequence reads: CSSSYIAGVSYEQYF. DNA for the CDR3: TGTTCCAGCAGTTACATAGCGGGAGTCTCCTACGAGCAGTACTTC.

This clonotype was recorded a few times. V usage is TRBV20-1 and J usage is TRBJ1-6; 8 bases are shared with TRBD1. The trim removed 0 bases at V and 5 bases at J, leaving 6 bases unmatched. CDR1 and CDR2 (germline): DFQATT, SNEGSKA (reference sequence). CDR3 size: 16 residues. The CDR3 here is CSARDPRTGNNSPLHF. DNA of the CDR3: TGCAGTGCTAGAGACCCGAGGACAGGGAATAATTCACCCCTCCACTTT.

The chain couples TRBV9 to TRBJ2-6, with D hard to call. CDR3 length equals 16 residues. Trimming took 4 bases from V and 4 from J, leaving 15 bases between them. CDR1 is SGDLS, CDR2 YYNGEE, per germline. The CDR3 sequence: CASSFLDLSGANVLTF. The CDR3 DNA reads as TGTGCCAGCAGCTTCCTAGACCTCTCCGGGGCCAACGTCCTGACTTTC.

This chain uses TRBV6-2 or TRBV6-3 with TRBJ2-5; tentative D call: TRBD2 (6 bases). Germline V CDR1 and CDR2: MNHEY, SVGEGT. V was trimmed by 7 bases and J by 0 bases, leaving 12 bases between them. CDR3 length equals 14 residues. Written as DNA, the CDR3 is TGTGCCAGCATCATTGGACTAAACCAAGAGACCCAGTACTTC. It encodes CASIIGLNQETQYF.